This is a list of T cell receptor beta chains from one sample in a study of cytomegalovirus exposure and HLA in healthy donors. Libraries were prepared by immunoSEQ multiplex PCR; TCRdb keeps only in-frame clonotypes and omits some of them. The sample records 150,000 to 200,000 clones, approximately 81% being singletons. Sequenced material: PBMCs. These receptors came from a woman in her forties or fifties in good health and CMV-seronegative. The CDR3 runs from the conserved cysteine through the conserved F or W. Each record gives: CDR3 length, D gene, clone size, V gene, J gene, CDR3 DNA, CDR3 protein. A D gene is named only where the DNA matches it firmly. The listing skips clone size in some rows; elsewhere it reads once, few, many or a size class.

>16|.|.|TRBV15|TRBJ2-1
TGTGCCACCAGCAGAGATTTGGCGGCGGCGGGAAATGAGCAGTTCTTC
CATSRDLAAAGNEQFF
>14|.|few|TRBV5-6|TRBJ1-5
TGTGCCAGCAGCTTGGGTCAGTACAATCAGCCCCAGCATTTT
CASSLGQYNQPQHF
>16|TRBD2|.|TRBV4-3|TRBJ2-2
TGCGCCAGCAGCCAAGAAATAGCGGGAAACACCGGGGAGCTGTTTTTT
CASSQEIAGNTGELFF
>14|TRBD1|.|TRBV4-1|TRBJ1-6
TGCGCCAGCAGCCAGCAGGGGGCAAATTCACCCCTCCACTTT
CASSQQGANSPLHF
>15|TRBD1|.|TRBV2|TRBJ2-7
TGTGCCAGCAGTGAAGCGGGGACAGGGAACTACGAGCAGTACTTC
CASSEAGTGNYEQYF
>13|.|.|TRBV21-1|TRBJ2-7
TGTGCCAGGGGGACAGGGCAGTCCTACGAGCAGTACTTC
CARGTGQSYEQYF
>16|.|.|TRBV11-2|TRBJ1-1
TGTGCCAGCAGCAAATGGACCGGGACACTGAACACTGAAGCTTTCTTT
CASSKWTGTLNTEAFF
>16|.|.|TRBV6-5|TRBJ2-3
TGTGCCAGCAGTTACTCGTCCTACGGGTCCACAGATACGCAGTATTTT
CASSYSSYGSTDTQYF
>14|.|.|TRBV7-9|TRBJ1-1
TGTGCCAGCAGCTGGCCGGGGGAGAACACTGAAGCTTTCTTT
CASSWPGENTEAFF
>17|TRBD2|.|TRBV6-1|TRBJ2-3
TGTGCCAGCAGTGGACAGGGGGGACTAGCGGAGGCGGATACGCAGTATTTT
CASSGQGGLAEADTQYF
>15|TRBD1|.|TRBV5-4|TRBJ1-1
TGTGCCAGCAGGGGACCACAGGGGGGATACACTGAAGCTTTCTTT
CASRGPQGGYTEAFF
>15|TRBD2|.|TRBV7-9|TRBJ2-2
TGTGCCAGCAGCTCGGGACTAGTGGGTACCGGGGAGCTGTTTTTT
CASSSGLVGTGELFF
>14|TRBD1|few|TRBV7-2|TRBJ1-2
TGTGCCAGCAGCTTAGAGGGCAGGGGGAGGGGCTACACCTTC
CASSLEGRGRGYTF
>14|.|.|TRBV15|TRBJ2-5
TGTGCCACCAGCAGAGGTGTGCGTGAAGAGACCCAGTACTTC
CATSRGVREETQYF
>13|.|few|TRBV11-3|TRBJ1-1
TGTGCCAGCAGCCAAAAGAGGAACACTGAAGCTTTCTTT
CASSQKRNTEAFF
>17|.|.|TRBV11-2|TRBJ1-4
TGTGCCAGCAGCTACGAGCGGGTCGGGCGAACTAATGAAAAACTGTTTTTT
CASSYERVGRTNEKLFF
>11|.|few|TRBV14|TRBJ2-1
TGTGCCAGCAGCCCCGGGAATGAGCAGTTCTTC
CASSPGNEQFF
>18|TRBD1|.|TRBV25-1|TRBJ2-5
TGTGCCAGCAGTGTACCGAAGGGGGGTGCCGACAGGGGAGAGACCCAGTACTTC
CASSVPKGGADRGETQYF
>17|.|.|TRBV30|TRBJ1-5
TGTGCCTGGAGTTCACCCCATGGGCCAGACGGCAATCAGCCCCAGCATTTT
CAWSSPHGPDGNQPQHF
>14|TRBD2|.|TRBV28|TRBJ2-1
TGTGCCAGCAGTCCTCGGGGGGCCTACAATGAGCAGTTCTTC
CASSPRGAYNEQFF
>14|.|.|TRBV28|TRBJ1-2
TGTGCCAGCAGTTTTCAGGGGCTACCCTATGGCTACACCTTC
CASSFQGLPYGYTF
>13|TRBD2|.|TRBV7-9|TRBJ2-7
TGTGCCAGCAGCTCAGCGGGGGGAGTCGAGCAGTACTTC
CASSSAGGVEQYF
>16|TRBD2|once|TRBV28|TRBJ2-7
TGTGCCAGCAGTCCTCCGGGACTAGCGGGGACCTACGAGCAGTACTTC
CASSPPGLAGTYEQYF
>19|TRBD2|.|TRBV9|TRBJ2-3
TGTGCCAGCAGCGTAGCGACCGGGACTAGCGGGGGAAGCACAGATACGCAGTATTTT
CASSVATGTSGGSTDTQYF
>14|.|.|TRBV7-9|TRBJ1-1
TGTGCCAGCAGCTTAGAGGGCAGGGAAGCTGAAGCTTTCTTT
CASSLEGREAEAFF
>13|TRBD1|.|TRBV2|TRBJ1-2
TGTGCCAGCAGTCCGAGGGACAGGTATGGCTACACCTTC
CASSPRDRYGYTF
>15|TRBD2|.|TRBV19|TRBJ2-1
TGTGCCAGTAGTATCTCGAGCGGGATTAATAATGAGCAGTTCTTC
CASSISSGINNEQFF
>15|.|.|TRBV5-1|TRBJ2-5
TGCGCCAGCAGCTTGCAAGGGGGAGGGGAAGAGACCCAGTACTTC
CASSLQGGGEETQYF
>15|TRBD1|few|TRBV7-2|TRBJ1-1
TGTGCCAGCAGCCCGAGACAGGGCACGAACACTGAAGCTTTCTTT
CASSPRQGTNTEAFF
>16|.|.|TRBV7-2|TRBJ1-6
TGTGCCAGCAGCGGTGATGGTAGGCAGGGTGGGCCACCCCTCCACTTT
CASSGDGRQGGPPLHF
>17|.|few|TRBV19|TRBJ1-5
TGTGCCAGTAGTATTGGGGCGGGAAATCTCGGCAATCAGCCCCAGCATTTT
CASSIGAGNLGNQPQHF
>16|TRBD1|.|TRBV7-2|TRBJ2-5
TGTGCCAGCAGCACTCGGACAGGACCGCTCGCCGAGACCCAGTACTTC
CASSTRTGPLAETQYF
>15|.|.|TRBV5-1|TRBJ1-1
TGCGCCAGCAGCTCCGGGGGGGCAATGAACACTGAAGCTTTCTTT
CASSSGGAMNTEAFF
>13|.|few|TRBV19|TRBJ1-1
TGTGCCAGTAGTAGTGCAGGTGGGTTTGAAGCTTTCTTT
CASSSAGGFEAFF
>13|TRBD1|.|TRBV6-5|TRBJ1-1
TGTGCCAGCAGTCTAGGACAGGAGGTAGAAGCTTTCTTT
CASSLGQEVEAFF
>15|TRBD1|.|TRBV2|TRBJ2-2
TGTGCCAGCAACCGGGACAGGATCCCCGCCGGGGAGCTGTTTTTT
CASNRDRIPAGELFF
>16|TRBD2|.|TRBV9|TRBJ2-2
TGTGCCAGCAGCGTCCGAGCGGGAGGGTTTAACGGGGAGCTGTTTTTT
CASSVRAGGFNGELFF
>16|TRBD2|.|TRBV28|TRBJ2-5
TGTGCCAGCAGTCGCGGGACTAGCGGCCCCCAAGAGACCCAGTACTTC
CASSRGTSGPQETQYF
>15|.|.|TRBV4-1|TRBJ1-2
TGTGCCAGCAGCCAAGATGGGTGGACAGTCTATGGCTACACCTTC
CASSQDGWTVYGYTF
>23|TRBD2|.|TRBV19|TRBJ2-2
TGTGCCAGTAGTAGAATCCCAATGGTCCCGAAGACTAGCGGGAGATCCGACACCGGGGAGCTGTTTTTT
CASSRIPMVPKTSGRSDTGELFF
>18|TRBD2|.|TRBV2|TRBJ2-2
TGTGCCAGCAGCAAGGAGACTAGCGGGATGGCGAACACCGGGGAGCTGTTTTTT
CASSKETSGMANTGELFF
>17|TRBD1|.|TRBV28|TRBJ2-7
TGTGCCAGCATAGGTCTTGGTCCGGGACAGGATTCCTACGAGCAGTACTTC
CASIGLGPGQDSYEQYF
>14|.|.|TRBV7-2|TRBJ2-2
TGTGCCAGCAGCCAGGGGCCGTTCACCGGGGAGCTGTTTTTT
CASSQGPFTGELFF
>18|TRBD2|.|TRBV9|TRBJ2-3
TGTGCCAGCAGCGCCCTTCTCGGACTAGCGGAGGGGGGAGATACGCAGTATTTT
CASSALLGLAEGGDTQYF
>17|TRBD2|.|TRBV13|TRBJ2-3
TGTGCCAGCAGCTTAGGGACTAGCGGAACTAGCACAGATACGCAGTATTTT
CASSLGTSGTSTDTQYF
>13|.|few|TRBV28|TRBJ2-1
TGTGCCAGCAGTCGTACTAGACCCAATGAGCAGTTCTTC
CASSRTRPNEQFF
>16|.|.|TRBV13|TRBJ2-3
TGTGCCAGCAGCTTACGGCGGATAGATGGCACAGATACGCAGTATTTT
CASSLRRIDGTDTQYF
>16|.|.|TRBV18|TRBJ2-3
TGTGCCAGCTCACCTTCAAGTCCGGGTAGCACAGATACGCAGTATTTT
CASSPSSPGSTDTQYF
>15|TRBD1|.|TRBV6-6|TRBJ2-7
TGTGCCAGCAGTTACTCGCCAGGGGGTTCCTACGAGCAGTACTTC
CASSYSPGGSYEQYF
>15|.|.|TRBV27|TRBJ2-5
TGTGCCAGCAGTTTAAGGAGGGGCGCGGTGGAGACCCAGTACTTC
CASSLRRGAVETQYF
>13|.|.|TRBV7-3|TRBJ1-1
TGTGCCAGCAGCACCGGACAGAGCACTGAAGCTTTCTTT
CASSTGQSTEAFF
>15|.|.|TRBV5-6|TRBJ1-1
TGTGCCAGCACCATTTGGGAGCAGGAGAACACTGAAGCTTTCTTT
CASTIWEQENTEAFF
>15|.|once|TRBV6-5|TRBJ2-1
TGTGCCAGCAAACCCGGGGGACCCTCCTACAATGAGCAGTTCTTC
CASKPGGPSYNEQFF
>11|.|.|TRBV20-1|TRBJ1-3
TGCAGTGCTAGATATGGAAACACCATATATTTT
CSARYGNTIYF
>15|TRBD1|.|TRBV27|TRBJ1-5
TGTGCCAGCAGTTTATCGACAGGGCGCAATCAGCCCCAGCATTTT
CASSLSTGRNQPQHF
>14|TRBD1|.|TRBV9|TRBJ1-2
TGTGCCAGCAGCGAGACAGGGGGTACCTATGGCTACACCTTC
CASSETGGTYGYTF
>12|.|.|TRBV7-2|TRBJ2-3
TGTGCCAGCAGCTTAATCTCAGATACGCAGTATTTT
CASSLISDTQYF
>17|TRBD1|.|TRBV27|TRBJ2-3
TGTGCCAGCAGTTCCCACGACAGGGTCTTTAGCGCAGATACGCAGTATTTT
CASSSHDRVFSADTQYF
>13|TRBD1|.|TRBV28|TRBJ1-2
TGTGCCAGCAGTACGGGACAGAACTATGGCTACACCTTC
CASSTGQNYGYTF